Sequencing of this T cell receptor (beta chain) was carried out in a study of T-cell reconstitution after alpha-beta-depleted transplantation in children. Whole-study results and caveats: At one year after transplant, newly produced T cells mostly accounted for T-cell counts and diversity. From surviving recipient T cells and thymic progenitors came the high day-60 TCRbeta diversity observed in some patients. Several hundred expanded graft clones reportedly supplied alpha-beta T cells about two months after transplant.

This clonotype has a handful of counts. Its antigen remains unidentified. The CDR3 extends over 12 amino acids. Trimming took off 2 bases at V and 9 bases at J, with 8 bases between the two ends. As it was prepared, the TCRbeta library received unique molecular identifiers. In TCRdb, the PCR reads were re-called with MiXCR into one record per CDR3 protein. The sample holds some 450,000 distinct CDR3 sequences, about 40% seen once. This clonotype was sampled from a girl aged 2-15 years with aplastic anemia, due to receive a stem cell transplant. Material: PBMCs, obtained before TCRalphabeta/CD19-depleted stem cell transplant. This chain connects TRBV12-3 or TRBV12-4 to TRBJ2-1; unclear D gene. CDR3 sequence: CASSLLKLEQFF. As DNA, the CDR3 is TGTGCCAGCAGTTTACTGAAACTTGAGCAGTTCTTC.